This T cell receptor beta chain was obtained from a study of cytomegalovirus exposure and HLA in healthy donors. Overall study context: An earlier analysis found under 130 million unique TCR beta sequences from approximately 200 million T cells.

General study points: A missense variant in DCLRE1C was later tied to TCR beta V- and J-gene trimming.

Use of 60 Vbeta and 13 Jbeta primers characterized the PCR. Some clones are missing from TCRdb's copy, which holds only in-frame ones; the method was immunoSEQ multiplex PCR. The table includes some 120,000 clones, 75% to 85% detected once. Comments on this clone: The antigen remains undetermined.

Material: PBMCs. The receptor was derived from a man aged 35-49 years in good health and CMV-seronegative.

This chain's CDR3 is CASSRGQGLETQYF. The CDR3 DNA reads TGCGCCAGCAGCCGGGGACAGGGGTTGGAGACCCAGTACTTC. The chain recombines TRBV5-1 with TRBJ2-5; 10 bases align to TRBD1. The V gene's germline CDR1 is SGHRS and CDR2 YFSETQ. The CDR3 extends over 14 amino acids. Trimming removed 4 bases from V and 5 bases from J; junction bases left unmatched: 5.